This entry is about one TCR beta chain. This specimen belongs to a study of blood T cell repertoires in COVID-19. Study background: PBMCs, B-cell-depleted T cells, or T cells were the source of the cDNA or gDNA that made up the material.

Germline lookup yields CDR1 MNHEY and CDR2 SVGAGI. This CDR3 is built from 15 residues. With 0 bases removed from V and 6 bases from J, the gap between germline ends came to 14 bases. Enrolled through a virtual design, the participants were between about 18 and 100 years of age and came from roughly 22 US areas. Exposed participants came across a COVID-19 case within 2 weeks before study entry. Clones were read by immunoSEQ multiplex PCR, and TCRdb kept only the in-frame ones, dropping some. The data contain a few hundred thousand clones, 90% to 95% of them singletons. Material for sequencing was PBMCs or T cells enriched from blood (not recorded which). The rearrangement uses TRBV6-5 and TRBJ1-1; D remains ambiguous. This sequence was found in a woman between 40 and 50 years old who had been exposed to COVID-19. CDR3 coding DNA: TGTGCCAGCAGTTACTCGTCGTGGTTCAACTCTGAAGCTTTCTTT. Translating it yields CASSYSSWFNSEAFF.